This TCR beta chain was identified in a study of shared clonotypes between healthy human individuals. Study findings and constraints: Clonotypes shared by all four sorted-subset donors had higher generation probabilities than non-shared clonotypes.

The assay was immunoSEQ multiplex PCR, and TCRdb's table has in-frame clones only and misses some. The sample shows about 690,000 clones, roughly 88% of them seen only once. The donors were all Caucasian adults (living in Nashville, Tennessee). Worth noting for this clone: No antigen is known for it.

The origin of this receptor is a man between 18 and 29 years old in good health. Some clones in this sample may be carry-over from other donors' samples. Sequencing was carried out using memory CD8+ T cells from PBMCs. Subset noted: CD45RO+ cells pooled with CCR7-negative TemRA cells.

CDR3 in DNA: TGTGCCAGCAGCTTACTGGGACAGGGGCAAGAGACCCAGTACTTC. Translation gives CASSLLGQGQETQYF. The J gene is TRBJ2-5, the V gene TRBV13; 10 bases match TRBD1. The CDR3 is made up of 15 amino acids. Germline lookup yields CDR1 PRHDT and CDR2 FYEKMQ (reference sequence). With V trimmed by 2 bases and J by 2 bases, 2 bases remained unmatched.